This T cell receptor (beta chain) originates from a study of blood T cell repertoires in COVID-19. Study-wide background: PBMCs, B-cell-depleted T cells, or T cells provided the cDNA or gDNA that made up the material.

The cohort comprised adults aged about 18 to 89 years residing in approximately 25 US areas. Participants had their cohort set by participant-reported clinical history. Original handling: Estimated nucleated cell counts came from reference gene primer amplification. Repertoires were generated with immunoSEQ multiplex PCR, while TCRdb's copy carries only in-frame clones and drops some. The DNA gave D and trimming, while V, J and clone size come from that table. The sample has 350,000 to 400,000 clones, roughly 90% seen once. This CDR3 is 15 amino acids long. The V end lost 1 base, the J end lost 1 base, and 10 bases lay between the germline ends. CDR1 and CDR2 from the germline V gene are LGHNT and FRNRAP.

Sequencing was performed on PBMCs or T cells enriched from blood (not recorded which). The V and J genes are TRBV12-5 and TRBJ1-1; D remains ambiguous. This sequence originates from a young woman with acute COVID-19. Here the CDR3 reads CASGLDVRGNTEAFF. The CDR3 DNA reads TGTGCTAGTGGTTTGGACGTTCGGGGGAACACTGAAGCTTTCTTT.